The rows below give T cell receptor beta chains drawn from one sample of a study of blood T cell repertoires in COVID-19. The repertoire was sequenced with immunoSEQ multiplex PCR; TCRdb's copy has only in-frame clones and lacks some. The sample includes under 350,000 clones, over 75% of them seen just once. The specimen was peripheral blood. The source is a human donor in a cohort sampled during active COVID-19. Each CDR3 is given without its conserved first and last residue. The order of the fields is V gene, J gene, CDR3 protein.

TRBV11-2,TRBJ1-6,ASSRTTGSNSPLH
TRBV3-1/TRBV3-2,TRBJ1-2,ASRRQGAKEHGYT
TRBV25-1,TRBJ1-1,ASSGQGNTEAF
TRBV6-2/TRBV6-3,TRBJ2-1,ASSFGLAGEQF
TRBV19,TRBJ2-1,ASRDLSSGRRFEQF
TRBV11-2,TRBJ1-6,ASSLVSTDRFPWPLH
TRBV2,TRBJ2-1,ASNSGAGNEQF
TRBV27,TRBJ1-5,ASRHGSGSNQPQH
TRBV18,TRBJ1-2,ASSAGTGGIDYGYT
TRBV12-3/TRBV12-4,TRBJ1-2,ASSPLGPYGYT
TRBV25-1,TRBJ1-4,ASSESGGGITNEKLF
TRBV5-1,TRBJ2-7,ASSIQDGHYEQY
TRBV28,TRBJ2-1,ASRPILAGGSWGDNEQF
TRBV9,TRBJ2-3,ASGPQGDTQY
TRBV4-3,TRBJ2-1,ASSQDSLAGSSYNEQF
TRBV28,TRBJ2-1,ASSPQASGRGTGAYNEQF
TRBV7-2,TRBJ2-1,ASSSAGGSYNEQF
TRBV7-7,TRBJ2-1,ASSLEVTSVTNEQF
TRBV5-6,TRBJ1-2,ASSGIRDRVLTNYGYT
TRBV6-6,TRBJ1-1,ASMLPMNTEAF
TRBV5-1,TRBJ2-2,ASSFARLGGTGELF
TRBV6-5,TRBJ1-5,ASSTTGPNQPQH
TRBV12-3/TRBV12-4,TRBJ1-6,ASSLARNSPLH
TRBV5-1,TRBJ2-7,ASSPHRTSGSYEQY
TRBV29-1,TRBJ2-2,SVVDYTGELF
TRBV7-2,TRBJ2-1,ASSLARSGRGNEQF
TRBV27,TRBJ1-5,ASARTGSNQPQH
TRBV21-1,TRBJ2-6,ASSKAGTIAGANVLT
TRBV6-5,TRBJ2-1,ASCPGLAYSNEQF
TRBV2,TRBJ2-7,ASSEWLAGVRQY
TRBV2,TRBJ2-1,ASSETSGGPNEQF
TRBV30,TRBJ1-4,AWGTNREKLF
TRBV7-3,TRBJ2-3,ASSLPGQTDTQY
TRBV12-5,TRBJ2-3,ASGRGYSTDTQY
TRBV18,TRBJ1-6,ASSEQVLDSPLH
TRBV5-6,TRBJ1-4,ASSGTARRDEKLF
TRBV7-9,TRBJ2-7,ATHTGLDHYEQY
TRBV19,TRBJ1-5,ASSIGGATGGQPQH
TRBV9,TRBJ1-6,ASAAGGNSPLH
TRBV28,TRBJ1-5,ASTRGGGNNQPQH
TRBV4-3,TRBJ1-6,ASSQDHRESPLH
TRBV11-3,TRBJ1-1,ASSQTGNTEAF
TRBV7-9,TRBJ2-7,ASSLQASGEQY
TRBV12-3/TRBV12-4,TRBJ2-7,ASSPGFYEQY
TRBV3-1/TRBV3-2,TRBJ1-5,ASSQNTGGFQPQH
TRBV6-5,TRBJ1-3,ASMGTPGNTIY